This TCR beta chain comes out of a study of T cells in Graves' hyperthyroidism and ophthalmopathy. V gave up 4 bases and J gave up 3 bases, with 13 bases separating them. The CDR3 runs to 13 residues. Germline CDR1 and CDR2: SQVTM and ANQGSEA. Each patient was aged 18 to 65 and had newly diagnosed hyperthyroidism of under 2 months' duration. This clonotype was seen many times. What it binds is unknown. Findings of the study overall: Among clonotypes expanded in thyroid above 0.001, most were also found in blood.

From RNA transcripts, TCR beta CDR3 regions were amplified. The HTBI primer set served for first-round RT-PCR of the TCR CDR3. TCRdb re-analysed the multiplex PCR reads in MiXCR, keeping a single row per CDR3 protein. Here the sample spans roughly 740,000 distinct CDR3 sequences, 16% being singletons. This chain connects TRBV29-1 to TRBJ2-7, with a possible D match to TRBD2 (5 bases). Specimen: blood. The TCR comes from a man younger than 30 with Graves' hyperthyroidism. CDR3 in DNA: TGCAGCGTTGTGTGGGCTAGCAGCTACGAGCAGTACTTC. Translation gives CSVVWASSYEQYF.